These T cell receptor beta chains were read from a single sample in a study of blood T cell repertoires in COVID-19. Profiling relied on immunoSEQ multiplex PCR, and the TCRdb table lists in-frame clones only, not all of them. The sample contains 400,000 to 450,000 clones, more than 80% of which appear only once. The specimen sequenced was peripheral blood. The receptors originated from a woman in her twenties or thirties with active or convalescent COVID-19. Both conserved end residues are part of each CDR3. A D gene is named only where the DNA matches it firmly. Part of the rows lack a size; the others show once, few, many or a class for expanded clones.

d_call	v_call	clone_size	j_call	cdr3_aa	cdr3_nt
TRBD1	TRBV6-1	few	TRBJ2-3	CASSEPGRDSRGGVTQYF	TGTGCCAGCAGTGAACCCGGCCGGGACAGCCGAGGGGGAGTGACGCAGTATTTT
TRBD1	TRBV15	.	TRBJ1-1	CATSHDRGFAEAFF	TGTGCCACCAGCCACGACAGGGGGTTTGCTGAAGCTTTCTTT
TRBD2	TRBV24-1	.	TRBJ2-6	CATPRGSRSRGSGANVLTF	TGTGCCACCCCCCGCGGGAGCAGATCTCGGGGATCCGGGGCCAACGTCCTGACTTTC
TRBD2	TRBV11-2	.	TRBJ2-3	CASSPTSGGSNTQYF	TGTGCCAGCAGTCCGACTAGCGGGGGTTCTAATACGCAGTATTTT
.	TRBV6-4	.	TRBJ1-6	CASSAEGRSPLHF	TGTGCCAGCAGTGCGGAGGGACGGTCACCCCTCCACTTT
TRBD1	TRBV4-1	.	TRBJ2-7	CASSQVTGGLTYEQYF	TGCGCCAGCAGCCAAGTTACAGGGGGATTAACCTACGAGCAGTACTTC
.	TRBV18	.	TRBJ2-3	CASSPRRNHTQYF	TGTGCCAGCTCACCGAGGAGAAATCATACGCAGTATTTT
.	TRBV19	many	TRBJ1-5	CASTRDYNQPQHF	TGTGCCAGCACTCGGGACTACAATCAGCCCCAGCATTTT
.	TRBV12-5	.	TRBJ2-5	CASGKVAGQYF	TGTGCTAGTGGAAAGGTAGCTGGCCAGTACTTC
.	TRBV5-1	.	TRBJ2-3	CASSSVGRFDRPSTDTQYF	TGCGCCAGCAGCTCTGTAGGCCGCTTCGACAGGCCTAGCACAGATACGCAGTATTTT
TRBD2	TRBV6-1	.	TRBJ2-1	CASSEPRTSGIVDEQFF	TGTGCCAGCAGTGAACCCCGGACTAGCGGGATAGTGGATGAGCAGTTCTTC
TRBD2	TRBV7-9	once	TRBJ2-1	CASSSSSLLAGGVPHEQFF	TGTGCCAGCAGCTCGTCCTCCCTACTAGCGGGGGGGGTCCCTCATGAGCAGTTCTTC
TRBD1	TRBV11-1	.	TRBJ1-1	CASSHRTGGMNTEAFF	TGTGCCAGCAGCCATCGGACAGGGGGAATGAACACTGAAGCTTTCTTT
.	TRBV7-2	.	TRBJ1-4	CASSLSPGEILFF	TGTGCCAGCAGCCTTAGCCCGGGAGAAATACTGTTTTTT
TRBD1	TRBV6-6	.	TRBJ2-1	CASRTGGSYNEQFF	TGTGCCAGCAGAACAGGGGGCTCCTACAATGAGCAGTTCTTC
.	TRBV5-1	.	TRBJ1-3	CASSSTQGSGNTIYF	TGCGCCAGCAGCTCCACCCAGGGGTCCGGAAACACCATATATTTT
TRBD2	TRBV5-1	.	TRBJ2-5	CASSSLAALQETQYF	TGCGCCAGCAGCTCACTAGCGGCGCTCCAAGAGACCCAGTACTTC
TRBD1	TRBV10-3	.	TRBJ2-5	CAISEPQGAQYF	TGTGCCATCAGTGAGCCCCAGGGGGCCCAGTACTTC
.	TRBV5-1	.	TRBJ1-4	CASSSRMLGGAQEKLFF	TGCGCCAGCTCTTCCCGAATGCTAGGGGGGGCCCAGGAAAAACTGTTTTTT
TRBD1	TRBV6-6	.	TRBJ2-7	CASTRQGVGVDEQYF	TGTGCCAGCACCAGACAGGGAGTGGGGGTAGACGAGCAGTACTTC
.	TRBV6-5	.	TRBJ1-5	CASSPREGSYQPQHF	TGTGCCAGCAGTCCCCGGGAGGGATCTTACCAGCCCCAGCATTTT
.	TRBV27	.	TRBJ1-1	CASSSVNTEAFF	TGTGCCAGCAGTTCGGTGAACACTGAAGCTTTCTTT
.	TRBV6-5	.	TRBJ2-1	CASSYSTVVGEQFF	TGTGCCAGCAGTTACTCGACAGTCGTCGGTGAGCAGTTCTTC
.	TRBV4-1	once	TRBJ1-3	CASSQREAGNTIYF	TGCGCCAGCAGCCAAAGGGAGGCTGGAAACACCATATATTTT
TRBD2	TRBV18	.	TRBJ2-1	CASSPKTSGAGYNEQFF	TGTGCCAGCTCACCCAAAACTAGCGGGGCCGGCTACAATGAGCAGTTCTTC
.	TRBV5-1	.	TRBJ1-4	CASSPTPARSEKLFF	TGCGCCAGCAGCCCGACGCCCGCGCGGAGTGAAAAACTGTTTTTT
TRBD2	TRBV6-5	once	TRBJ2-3	CASNPSGPGSDTQYF	TGTGCCAGCAACCCTAGCGGCCCCGGGTCGGATACGCAGTATTTT
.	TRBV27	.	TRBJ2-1	CASSLRRDPNLEQFF	TGTGCCAGCAGTTTAAGGCGGGACCCGAACCTTGAGCAGTTCTTC
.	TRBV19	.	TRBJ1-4	CASSIWAAAGSHEKLFF	TGTGCCAGTAGTATTTGGGCTGCGGCGGGGAGTCATGAAAAACTGTTTTTT